This record covers a single TCR beta chain. Its binding antigen is unknown. Per-base quality was not reported, and no clone a single base away is much larger than it. These data are taken from a study of CD8+ T cells in alopecia areata (dated by TCRdb to 2016 to 2018). Regarding the research as a whole: The treated patients took part in an open-label pilot trial in which moderate-to-severe alopecia areata was treated with oral tofacitinib at 5 to 10 mg twice daily. Tofacitinib was administered for 6 to 18 months, and 6 months of follow-up off drug were then conducted to assess delayed response and recurrence. Disease severity in treated patients was measured with the SALT score, which quantifies the percentage of affected scalp surface area. To study T cell clonal expansion in alopecia areata, the researchers applied high-throughput TCRbeta sequencing to both the C3H/HeJ mouse model and human patients. On the human side, TCRbeta sequencing was run on scalp tissue and on sorted CD4+ and CD8+ peripheral blood T cells from healthy controls and from alopecia areata patients with either patchy or totalis/universalis disease. Tofacitinib-treated patients had biopsies at baseline and at 4 and 24 weeks of treatment, with a later scalp biopsy in several patients. Scalp clonality was compared among normal scalp (n=4), patchy alopecia areata scalp (n=8), and alopecia totalis/universalis scalp (n=8). RNA was obtained with the PAXgene miRNA kit for fixed scalp, the miRNeasy kit for PBMCs, and the RNeasy kit for mouse skin. TCRbeta CDR3 regions were amplified by immunoSEQ multiplex PCR using 35 Vbeta forward and 13 Jbeta reverse primers.

V loses 1 base at its end and J loses 5 bases; junction bases beyond the gene matches: 9. The germline V gene (reference sequence) supplies CDR1 MNHEY and CDR2 SMNVEV. Counted from cysteine to phenylalanine, this CDR3 has 17 amino acids. Here the CDR3 DNA is all that survives: 51 bases in frame from base 1. Per the publication, the time point label means: 20 to 30 weeks on oral tofacitinib. The treatment or condition label corresponds to: oral pan-JAK inhibitor, 5-10 mg twice daily. From alopecia areata patients, peripheral blood was collected along with lesional scalp punch biopsies. PBMCs were isolated by density centrifugation and stained for CD3, CD4 and CD8, after which CD4+ and CD8+ T cells were sorted on a FACSAria. The investigation overall reported the following: During tofacitinib treatment, many expanded lesional clones remained in scalp and blood, and this persistence may partly explain relapse after treatment is stopped. Because the treated cohort was small and had just a single nonresponder, larger studies are needed to establish links between baseline CD8+ expansion and response. Higher clonality and more expanded CD8+ clones were observed in lesional scalp than in normal scalp, particularly in alopecia totalis/universalis, a finding suggestive of antigenic drive. Tofacitinib significantly decreased scalp clonality and the number of expanded CD8+ clones among the top 100 scalp clones. Compared with mice, TCR sequences shared between patients were less clear, possibly partly because of HLA diversity across the patient population. Scalp TCR repertoire analysis is complicated because resident alphabeta T cells in normal human skin are also sequenced, whereas mouse skin is dominated by gammadelta T cells.

Libraries were constructed by the immunoSEQ multiplex PCR assay. To provide template for TCR sequencing, every sample had RNA extracted and reverse transcribed into cDNA. SuperScript III was used for first-strand cDNA synthesis, primed with a 2:1 mix of oligo-dT and random hexamers. Amplification bias was assessed with a synthetic immune receptor repertoire, and residual bias was removed computationally. The study's own analysis went as follows. Raw reads were preprocessed to remove errors, and CDR3 was defined according to IMGT conventions as the region from the conserved cysteine to phenylalanine. To get clonality, Shannon entropy was normalized by log2 of the number of productive unique TCRs and the result was subtracted from 1. Whether scalp clones were CD4 or CD8 was inferred by matching scalp TCRbeta sequences against CD4 and CD8 repertoires sorted from blood. TCRdb provides this immuneACCESS table in a form limited to in-frame rearrangements. Some clones are lacking; in checked studies, under half of them reflect an unresolved V gene, and why the rest are absent is not known. Clone size and the V and J calls come from that table; the DNA yielded D and trimming. In all, the sample holds roughly 180,000 clones, and about 48% of those were seen once. The ten largest clones capture about 10% of the sample.

The sequence joins TRBV27 to TRBJ2-3; 10 central nucleotides agree with TRBD2. Sequenced material: CD8+ T cells sorted from blood, taken at week 24, from a patient treated with tofacitinib. The sequence was obtained from a human donor with alopecia areata. The nucleotides read TGTGCCAGCAGTTTATTGGGCAGCGGGGGGGCCGGAGATACGCAGTATTTT. It translates to CASSLLGSGGAGDTQYF.